This TCR beta chain derives from a study of PD-1 blockade in mismatch repair-deficient tumors. Using immunoSEQ multiplex PCR, the repertoire was profiled, and TCRdb retains in-frame clones only, with some absent. The data show 15,000 to 20,000 clones, 75% to 90% seen once. Three pembrolizumab responders had their TCRs sequenced. In regard to this clone: Its cognate antigen is unknown.

General study results and limits: Tumor-resident clones, often absent from pretreatment blood, expanded after pembrolizumab and then contracted.

Germline V gene sequence: CDR1 MNHEY, CDR2 SMNVEV (reference sequence). After removal of 2 bases from V and 4 bases from J, the junction contained 9 bases not matched to a gene. This CDR3 is built from 16 residues. The sample here was PBMCs, taken roughly 23 weeks after starting pembrolizumab. The V gene is TRBV27, the J gene TRBJ2-3; TRBD1 aligns across 7 bases. The sequence was obtained from an adult with mismatch repair-deficient cancer. The CDR3 here is CASSLQGVSWPDTQYF. DNA for the CDR3: TGTGCCAGCAGTTTACAGGGGGTGAGTTGGCCAGATACGCAGTATTTT.